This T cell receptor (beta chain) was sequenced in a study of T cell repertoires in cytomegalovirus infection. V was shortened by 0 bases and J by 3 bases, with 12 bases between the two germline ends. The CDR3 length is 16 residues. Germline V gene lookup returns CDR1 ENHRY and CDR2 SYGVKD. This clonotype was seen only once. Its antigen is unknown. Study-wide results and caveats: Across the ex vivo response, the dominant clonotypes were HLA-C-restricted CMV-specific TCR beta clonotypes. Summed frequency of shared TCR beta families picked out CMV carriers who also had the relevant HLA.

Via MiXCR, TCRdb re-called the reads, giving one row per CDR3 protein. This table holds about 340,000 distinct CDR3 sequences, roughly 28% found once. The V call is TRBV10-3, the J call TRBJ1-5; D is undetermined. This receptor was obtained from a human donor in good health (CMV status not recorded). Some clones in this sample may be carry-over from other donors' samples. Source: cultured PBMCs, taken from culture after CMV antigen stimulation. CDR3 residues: CAISESSYRNNQPQHF. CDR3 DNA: TGTGCCATCAGTGAGTCCTCGTACAGAAACAATCAGCCCCAGCATTTT.